A selection of T cell receptor beta chains follows, all from one sample in a study of early T cells in non-severe SARS-CoV-2 infection. TCRdb re-called the 5' RACE reads with MiXCR, one entry per CDR3 protein. The sample yields 27,000 or so distinct CDR3 sequences, roughly 4.5% seen once. Sequenced material: whole blood. Receptors originate from an adult who was a healthcare worker with PCR-confirmed SARS-CoV-2 infection or an uninfected control (not recorded which). The CDR3 runs from the conserved cysteine through the conserved F or W. The D gene is left open where the match is weak.

D | J | V | CDR3
NA | TRBJ2-1 | TRBV28 | CASNGADSSYNEQFF
TRBD2 | TRBJ2-1 | TRBV20-1 | CSARLAGATSNEQFF
NA | TRBJ2-7 | TRBV4-3 | CASSQDLKSYEQYF
NA | TRBJ2-7 | TRBV7-8 | CASSLAATNSYEQYF
TRBD2 | TRBJ2-7 | TRBV20-1 | CSAQYLTSSYEQYF
TRBD1 | TRBJ2-1 | TRBV4-3 | CASSQGQGPYNEQFF
TRBD2 | TRBJ2-3 | TRBV7-6 | CASSLVLASGGSTDTQYF
TRBD2 | TRBJ2-3 | TRBV5-1 | CASSLATAGGGTDTQYF
TRBD2 | TRBJ2-1 | TRBV7-2 | CASGLIGGSSDEQFF
TRBD1 | TRBJ1-5 | TRBV6-6 | CASSLTGGAPYSNQPQHF
TRBD2 | TRBJ2-1 | TRBV9 | CASSPTLAGSSYNEQFF
NA | TRBJ1-2 | TRBV7-2 | CASSTWDIGYGYTF
NA | TRBJ2-1 | TRBV7-2 | CASSSLYNEQFF
TRBD1 | TRBJ1-6 | TRBV7-9 | CASSRGQGDNSPLHF
NA | TRBJ2-1 | TRBV20-1 | CSAASANEQFF
TRBD1 | TRBJ2-7 | TRBV20-1 | CSAPGQAYEQYF
NA | TRBJ1-6 | TRBV6-6 | CASSYPERDSPLHF
NA | TRBJ1-3 | TRBV7-9 | CATGGVGRHQNSGNTIYF
NA | TRBJ1-5 | TRBV7-2 | CASSWHIASNQPQHF
NA | TRBJ2-5 | TRBV30 | CAWTSRPGQETQYF
TRBD2 | TRBJ2-1 | TRBV2 | CASRTTLAGDVYEQFF
NA | TRBJ2-3 | TRBV9 | CASSVAEGSHSDTQYF
NA | TRBJ2-1 | TRBV3-1 | CASSQKSSSYNEQFF
NA | TRBJ1-5 | TRBV29-1 | CSVVKGSNQPQHF
NA | TRBJ2-1 | TRBV12-3/TRBV12-4 | CASRGYNEQFF
NA | TRBJ1-5 | TRBV27 | CASSFGQGQPQHF